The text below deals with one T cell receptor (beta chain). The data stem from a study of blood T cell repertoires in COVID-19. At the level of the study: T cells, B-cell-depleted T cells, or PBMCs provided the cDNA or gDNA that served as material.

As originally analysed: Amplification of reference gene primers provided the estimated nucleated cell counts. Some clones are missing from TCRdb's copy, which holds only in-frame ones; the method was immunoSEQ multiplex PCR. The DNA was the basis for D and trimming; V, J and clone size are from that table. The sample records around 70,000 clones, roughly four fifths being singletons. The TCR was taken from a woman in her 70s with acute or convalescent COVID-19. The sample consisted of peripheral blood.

DNA of the CDR3: TGCGCCAGCAGCTTGAGCCCCGCAACTAATGAAAAACTGTTTTTT. It translates to CASSLSPATNEKLFF. V usage is TRBV5-1 and J usage is TRBJ1-4; D unresolved. V was trimmed by 1 base and J by 0 bases, leaving 7 bases between them. Germline V gene data show CDR1 as SGHRS and CDR2 as YFSETQ. The CDR3 is 15 residues long.